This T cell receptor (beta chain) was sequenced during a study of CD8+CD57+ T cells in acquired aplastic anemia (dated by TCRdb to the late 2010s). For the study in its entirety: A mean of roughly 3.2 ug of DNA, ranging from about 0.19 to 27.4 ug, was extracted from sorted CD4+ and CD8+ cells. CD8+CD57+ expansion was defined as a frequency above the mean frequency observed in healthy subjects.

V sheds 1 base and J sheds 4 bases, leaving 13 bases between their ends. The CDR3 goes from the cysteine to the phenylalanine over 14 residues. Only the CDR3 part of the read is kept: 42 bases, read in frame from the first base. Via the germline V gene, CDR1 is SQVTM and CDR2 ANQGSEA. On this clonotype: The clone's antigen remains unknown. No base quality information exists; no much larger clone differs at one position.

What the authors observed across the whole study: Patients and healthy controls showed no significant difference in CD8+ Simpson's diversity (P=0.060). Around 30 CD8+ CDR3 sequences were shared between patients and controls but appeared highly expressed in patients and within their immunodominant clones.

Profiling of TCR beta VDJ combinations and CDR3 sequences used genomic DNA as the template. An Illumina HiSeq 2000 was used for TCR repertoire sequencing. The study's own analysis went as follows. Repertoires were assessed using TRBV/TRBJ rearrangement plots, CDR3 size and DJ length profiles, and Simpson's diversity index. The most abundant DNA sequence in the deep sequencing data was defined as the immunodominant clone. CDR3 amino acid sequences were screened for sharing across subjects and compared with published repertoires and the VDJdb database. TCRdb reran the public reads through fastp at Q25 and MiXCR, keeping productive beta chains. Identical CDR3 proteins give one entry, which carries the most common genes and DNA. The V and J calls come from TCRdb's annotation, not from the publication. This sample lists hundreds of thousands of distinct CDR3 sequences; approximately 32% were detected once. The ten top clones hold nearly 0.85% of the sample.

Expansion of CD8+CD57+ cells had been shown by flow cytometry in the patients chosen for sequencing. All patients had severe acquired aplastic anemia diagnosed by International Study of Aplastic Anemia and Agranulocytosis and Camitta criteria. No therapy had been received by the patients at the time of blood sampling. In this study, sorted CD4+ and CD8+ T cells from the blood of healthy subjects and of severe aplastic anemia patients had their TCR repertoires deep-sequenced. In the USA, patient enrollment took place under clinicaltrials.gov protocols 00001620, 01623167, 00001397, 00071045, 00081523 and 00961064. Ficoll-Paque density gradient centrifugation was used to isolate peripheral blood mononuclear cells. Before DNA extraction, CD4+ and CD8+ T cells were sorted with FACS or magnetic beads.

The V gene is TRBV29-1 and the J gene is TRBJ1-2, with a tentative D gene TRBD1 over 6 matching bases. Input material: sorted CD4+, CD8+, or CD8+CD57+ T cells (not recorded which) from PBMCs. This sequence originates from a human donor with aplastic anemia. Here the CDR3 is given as CSVEVRDNFYGYTF. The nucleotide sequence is TGCAGCGTTGAAGTCAGGGACAACTTCTATGGCTACACCTTC.